The sequence of this T cell receptor (beta chain) was determined in a study of T cells in Graves' hyperthyroidism and ophthalmopathy. Germline assignment: CDR1 SGHDT and CDR2 YYEEEE. This CDR3 has 14 residues. Trimming took off 0 bases at V and 5 bases at J, with 11 bases between the two ends. This clonotype came up a few times. Amplified regions were TCR beta CDR3 sequences from RNA transcripts. With the HTBI primer set, the TCR CDR3 went through a first round of RT-PCR. TCRdb re-called the multiplex PCR reads through MiXCR, storing one row per CDR3 protein. The table includes 800,000 or so distinct CDR3 sequences, over 35% detected once.

Sequenced input: blood. The V call is TRBV5-6, the J call TRBJ2-5, with D possibly TRBD2 on 5 matching bases. The TCR comes from a man aged 18-30 years with Graves' hyperthyroidism. The CDR3 coding sequence is TGTGCCAGCAGCTTGGCCGAAGGGAGTGAGACCCAGTACTTC. Encoded protein: CASSLAEGSETQYF.